The sequence of this TCR beta chain was determined in a study of T cell responses to AZD1222 COVID-19 vaccine. Pooled in the analysis were second doses at about 4 or about 12 weeks. Here immunoSEQ multiplex PCR was the method, and the copy in TCRdb shows in-frame clones only, minus some. The table lists 120,000 to 150,000 clones, roughly 84% of them singletons. On this clone itself: Its antigen is unknown.

Findings and limits, study-wide: Unmutated variant regions reportedly attract nearly half of all spike-specific TCRs.

The V gene's germline CDR1 is MNHEY and CDR2 SVGAGI. Trimming at V came to 8 bases and at J to 4 bases, leaving 7 bases not matched to a gene. The CDR3 has 13 residues. V and J are TRBV6-5 and TRBJ2-5; TRBD2 agrees at 7 bases. This TCR came from an adult who received the AZD1222 COVID-19 vaccine. Sequencing was performed on peripheral blood, taken 28 days after the second AZD1222 dose. The CDR3 nucleotides read TGTGCCAGCCATGGACTAGTAGGAGAGACCCAGTACTTC. Its translation is CASHGLVGETQYF.